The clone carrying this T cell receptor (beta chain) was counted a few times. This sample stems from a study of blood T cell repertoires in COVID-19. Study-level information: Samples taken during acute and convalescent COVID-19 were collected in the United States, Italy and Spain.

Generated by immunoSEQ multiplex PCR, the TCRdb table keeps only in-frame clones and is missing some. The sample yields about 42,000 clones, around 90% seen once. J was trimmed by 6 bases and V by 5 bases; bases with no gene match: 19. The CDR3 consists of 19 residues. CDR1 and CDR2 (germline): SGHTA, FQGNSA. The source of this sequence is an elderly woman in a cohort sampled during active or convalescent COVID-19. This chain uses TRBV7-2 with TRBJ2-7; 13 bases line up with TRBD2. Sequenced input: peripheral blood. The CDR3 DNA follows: TGTGCCAGCAGCAGGGGGCCTCCGGGACTAGCGGGGAGTTCGGGCGAGCAGTACTTC. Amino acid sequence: CASSRGPPGLAGSSGEQYF.